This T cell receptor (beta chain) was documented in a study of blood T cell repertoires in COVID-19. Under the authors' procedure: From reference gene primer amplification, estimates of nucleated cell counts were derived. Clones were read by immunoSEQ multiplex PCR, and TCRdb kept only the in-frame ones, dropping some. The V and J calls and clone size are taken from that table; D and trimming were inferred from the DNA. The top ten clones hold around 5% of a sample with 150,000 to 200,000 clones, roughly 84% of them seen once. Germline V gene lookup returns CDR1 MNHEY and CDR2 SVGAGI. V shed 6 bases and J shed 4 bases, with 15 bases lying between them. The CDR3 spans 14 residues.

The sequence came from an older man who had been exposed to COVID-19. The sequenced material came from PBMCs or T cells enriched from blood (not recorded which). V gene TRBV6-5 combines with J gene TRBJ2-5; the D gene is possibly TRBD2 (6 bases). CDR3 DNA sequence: TGTGCCAGCAGGGGCGGGGTAAGAGGAGAGACCCAGTACTTC. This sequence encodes CASRGGVRGETQYF.